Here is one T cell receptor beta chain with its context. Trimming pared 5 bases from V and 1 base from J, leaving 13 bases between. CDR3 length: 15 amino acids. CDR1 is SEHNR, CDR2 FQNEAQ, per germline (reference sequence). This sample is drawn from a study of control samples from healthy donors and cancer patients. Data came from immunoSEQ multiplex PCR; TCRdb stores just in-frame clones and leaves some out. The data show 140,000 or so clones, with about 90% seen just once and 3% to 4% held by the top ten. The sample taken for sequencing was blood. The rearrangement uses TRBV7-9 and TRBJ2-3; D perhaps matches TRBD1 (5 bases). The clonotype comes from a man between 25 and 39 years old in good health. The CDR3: CASSPGQPGTDTQYF. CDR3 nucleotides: TGTGCCAGCAGCCCCGGACAACCAGGCACAGATACGCAGTATTTT.